The 32 T cell receptor beta chains in this list originate from one sample, sequenced in a study of cytomegalovirus exposure and HLA in healthy donors. Sequencing was performed with immunoSEQ multiplex PCR; in TCRdb, only in-frame clones are kept and a portion is missing. This sample carries roughly 120,000 clones, more than 75% of them seen once, and the ten largest clones take about 6%. The material sequenced was PBMCs. The source of these receptors is a woman aged 18-35 years in good health and CMV-seropositive.

J is TRBJ2-7 and V is TRBV6-5, with TRBD2 as a possible D gene (5 bases). V dropped 6 bases and J dropped 6 bases, with 21 bases sitting between them. CDR1 MNHEY and CDR2 SVGAGI come from the germline V gene. CDR3 length equals 15 residues. In DNA form, the CDR3 reads TGTGCCAGCAGCCCCCTAGGCGCGGGTAAGGTCGAGCAGTACTTC. It yields the protein CASSPLGAGKVEQYF.

V and J are TRBV27 and TRBJ1-1; a weak D match, TRBD1 (5 bases). V gave up 2 bases and J gave up 4 bases, with 8 bases separating them. The CDR3 sequence is 13 residues long. CDR1 and CDR2 from the germline V gene are MNHEY and SMNVEV (reference sequence). The CDR3 coding sequence is TGTGCCAGCAGTTTAATCGGGGGCACTGAAGCTTTCTTT. It encodes CASSLIGGTEAFF.

This chain links TRBV18 with TRBJ1-4, with a tentative D call TRBD1 (6 bases). The ends were cut back, 5 bases at V and 6 bases at J, with 16 bases in the middle. Germline loops: CDR1 KGHSH, CDR2 LQKENI. There are 15 residues in the CDR3. The CDR3 DNA reads as TGTGCCAGCTCATCCGCCCAGGGGATTTATGAAAAACTGTTTTTT. Residues: CASSSAQGIYEKLFF.

V gene TRBV27 combines with J gene TRBJ1-2; D is possibly TRBD1 (5 bases). The CDR3 extends over 18 amino acids. V was clipped by 4 bases and J by 7 bases, with 28 bases between them. Germline V gene data show CDR1 as MNHEY and CDR2 as SMNVEV (reference sequence). The CDR3 reads CASSSAEFGPRRGGGYTF. The DNA for the CDR3 is TGTGCCAGCAGTTCGGCTGAGTTCGGCCCGCGCCGGGGGGGTGGCTACACCTTC.

V is TRBV6-5 and J is TRBJ1-6, with 8 bases that match TRBD1. The V gene's germline CDR1 is MNHEY and CDR2 SVGAGI. The CDR3 spans 15 residues. J lost 5 bases, V lost 6 bases, and 6 bases had no gene match. The DNA for the CDR3 is TGTGCCAGCAGACCGGACAGGGATAATAATTCACCCCTCCACTTT. Protein sequence: CASRPDRDNNSPLHF.

The rearrangement links TRBV6-6 to TRBJ2-7; 7 bases are a match to TRBD1. The CDR3 totals 13 residues. V was pared by 10 bases and J by 2 bases, with 8 bases of the junction left unmatched. Germline CDR1 reads MNHNY; CDR2 reads SVGAGI (reference sequence). This CDR3 is CATTGTAAYEQYF. The CDR3 nucleotides read TGTGCCACCACCGGGACAGCCGCCTACGAGCAGTACTTC.

The rearrangement joins TRBV6-1 to TRBJ1-5; TRBD1 might be the D (5 bases). The CDR3 is 17 residues long. CDR1 is MNHNS and CDR2 is SASEGT in the germline V gene. The V and J ends lost 0 bases and 4 bases respectively, with 16 bases between them. The CDR3, as DNA: TGTGCCAGCAGTGAAGCGCAGGGCAGGGTCAGGAATCAGCCCCAGCATTTT. Amino acids: CASSEAQGRVRNQPQHF.

Only a few counts were recorded for this clone. The rearrangement uses TRBV2 and TRBJ1-1, with D maybe TRBD1 (6 bases). This CDR3 spans 14 amino acids. Germline V gene data show CDR1 as SNHLY and CDR2 as FYNNEI. Trimming shortened V by 4 bases and J by 2 bases, and 11 bases separated the two germline ends. The CDR3 region is CASSARTANTEAFF. The CDR3 DNA follows: TGTGCCAGCAGTGCTAGGACAGCTAACACTGAAGCTTTCTTT.

CDR3 amino acids: CASAGQGVDGYTF. In nucleotides, the CDR3 is TGTGCCAGCGCCGGACAGGGGGTGGATGGCTACACCTTC. This chain uses TRBV2 with TRBJ1-2, with TRBD1 matching over 10 bases. With V trimmed by 8 bases and J by 6 bases, 6 bases remained unmatched. Germline CDR1 reads SNHLY; CDR2 reads FYNNEI. This CDR3 spans 13 amino acids.

The V call is TRBV13, the J call TRBJ1-1, with TRBD1 matching 8 bases. Per germline, CDR1 PRHDT and CDR2 FYEKMQ (reference sequence). The V segment lost 3 bases and the J segment 0 bases; nucleotides outside the gene matches: 9. The CDR3 loop spans 17 amino acids. CDR3 bases: TGTGCCAGCAGCTTTATGGCAGGGGGCGGTTTGAACACTGAAGCTTTCTTT. Its translation is CASSFMAGGGLNTEAFF.

This chain connects TRBV6-6 to TRBJ1-5, with a tentative D call TRBD1 (5 bases). Per the germline V gene, CDR1 is MNHNY and CDR2 is SVGAGI (reference sequence). This CDR3 contains 14 residues. The V end lost 6 bases, the J end lost 4 bases, and 13 bases lay between the germline ends. CDR3 sequence reads: CASSVGETNQPQHF. CDR3 nucleotide sequence: TGTGCCAGCAGCGTAGGGGAAACGAATCAGCCCCAGCATTTT.

The V call is TRBV7-8, the J call TRBJ1-1; D is uncertain. The V gene's germline CDR1 is SGHVS and CDR2 FQNEAQ. This CDR3 is 16 amino acids long. V lost 0 bases and J 0 bases, leaving 11 bases between the germline ends. For the CDR3, the DNA is TGTGCCAGCAGCTTAGCCGGCGGAACCTTGAACACTGAAGCTTTCTTT. It encodes CASSLAGGTLNTEAFF.

DNA for the CDR3: TGTGCCAGCAGCGGACAGGGTTTTTACGAGCAGTACTTC. Translation: CASSGQGFYEQYF. This chain connects TRBV27 to TRBJ2-7, with 8 bases aligning to TRBD1. The CDR3 has 13 residues. Germline V gene data show CDR1 as MNHEY and CDR2 as SMNVEV (reference sequence). The V and J ends lost 6 bases and 4 bases, in that order; junction bases with no gene match: 5.

The chain uses TRBV23-1 and TRBJ1-2; possible D gene TRBD1, 5 bases. TRBV23-1 is placed among ORFs of uncertain function. The CDR3 spans 15 residues. V was pared by 1 base and J by 0 bases, with 9 bases between. CDR3 bases: TGCGCCAGCAGTCAATGGAGGGGTTCTAACTATGGCTACACCTTC. Protein product: CASSQWRGSNYGYTF.

The chain has TRBV4-2 and TRBJ1-2, with D possibly TRBD1 on 6 matching bases. Germline CDR1 is LGHNA and CDR2 is YNFKEQ. V was clipped by 0 bases and J by 4 bases, with 9 bases between them. CDR3 length equals 14 residues. The CDR3 coding sequence is TGTGCCAGCAGCCAAGAAACAGGGTCCTATGGCTACACCTTC. Its translation: CASSQETGSYGYTF.

This clone was seen only a few times. V is TRBV10-1 and J is TRBJ2-7, with D possibly being TRBD1 (5 bases). Per germline, CDR1 WNHNN and CDR2 SYGVQD (reference sequence). V shed 4 bases and J shed 2 bases, with 9 bases lying between them. The CDR3 extends over 13 amino acids. CDR3 sequence reads: CASSAKTAYEQYF. The CDR3 nucleotides are TGCGCCAGCAGTGCCAAGACAGCCTACGAGCAGTACTTC.

This chain uses TRBV4-1 with TRBJ1-1, with a tentative D call TRBD1 (6 bases). V gave up 0 bases and J gave up 7 bases, with 18 bases separating them. Germline CDR1 is MGHRA and CDR2 is YSYEKL. The CDR3 has 16 amino acids. CDR3 DNA sequence: TGCGCCAGCAGCCAAGATCTGGCGGCAGGGGCTGGTGAAGCTTTCTTT. It encodes CASSQDLAAGAGEAFF.

V and J are TRBV9 and TRBJ2-7; 10 positions match TRBD1. The junction had 10 bases not matched to a gene; V was cut back by 2 bases and J by 2 bases. This CDR3 comprises 17 residues. Per the germline V gene, CDR1 is SGDLS and CDR2 is YYNGEE. CDR3 region: CASSVGTGANIPYEQYF. CDR3 in DNA: TGTGCCAGCAGCGTGGGGACAGGGGCTAATATCCCCTACGAGCAGTACTTC. The whole variable domain, remainder taken from reference TRBV9 and TRBJ2-7, is DSGVTQTPKHLITATGQRVTLRCSPRSGDLSVYWYQQSLDQGLQFLIQYYNGEERAKGNILERFSAQQFPDLHSELNLSSLELGDSALYFCASSVGTGANIPYEQYFGPGTRLTVT.

This clone was seen once. The V call is TRBV2, the J call TRBJ1-2; TRBD1 aligns across 9 bases. The germline gives CDR1 SNHLY, CDR2 FYNNEI. The length of the CDR3 is 17 residues. The trim removed 8 bases at V and 8 bases at J, leaving 21 bases unmatched. The CDR3 spells CASQPGQGWSRPGGYTF. In nucleotides, the CDR3 is TGTGCCAGCCAACCGGGACAGGGATGGTCCAGGCCAGGCGGCTACACCTTC. The complete variable domain, with remaining parts taken from reference TRBV2 and TRBJ1-2, reads EPEVTQTPSHQVTQMGQEVILRCVPISNHLYFYWYRQILGQKVEFLVSFYNNEISEKSEIFDDQFSVERPDGSNFTLKIRSTKLEDSAMYFCASQPGQGWSRPGGYTFGSGTRLTVV.

This chain uses TRBV10-3 with TRBJ1-5; 10 bases align to TRBD1. The V gene end was trimmed by 6 bases and the J gene end by 2 bases; junction bases not matched to a gene: 1. The CDR3 has 14 amino acids. The germline V gene encodes CDR1 ENHRY and CDR2 SYGVKD. The CDR3 here is CAIRGQGRNQPQHF. The CDR3, as DNA: TGTGCCATCAGGGGACAGGGGCGCAATCAGCCCCAGCATTTT.

This clone appeared once. This sequence joins TRBV9 and TRBJ2-7, with 8 positions matching TRBD2. V lost 2 bases to trimming and J lost 0 bases; unmatched junction nucleotides: 10. There are 17 residues in the CDR3. The V gene's germline CDR1 is SGDLS and CDR2 YYNGEE. The CDR3 DNA reads TGTGCCAGCAGCGTCTCTAGCGGGCCTTACAGCTCCTACGAGCAGTACTTC. Its protein is CASSVSSGPYSSYEQYF.

The V gene is TRBV19, the J gene TRBJ1-2; TRBD1 matches 7 bases. Germline CDR1 LNHDA, CDR2 SQIVND (reference sequence). This CDR3 comprises 13 residues. V shed 6 bases and J 4 bases; nucleotides not matched to a gene: 5. CDR3 bases: TGTGCCAGTAGGACAGGGTCGGGCTATGGCTACACCTTC. This gives the protein CASRTGSGYGYTF.

V usage is TRBV5-1 and J usage is TRBJ2-5; 11 bases align to TRBD2. The CDR3 loop spans 15 amino acids. Germline V lookup: CDR1 SGHRS, CDR2 YFSETQ. V was pared by 4 bases and J by 2 bases, with 4 bases of the junction left unmatched. CDR3 protein: CASSKLAGEQETQYF. CDR3 DNA: TGCGCCAGCAGCAAACTAGCGGGGGAACAAGAGACCCAGTACTTC. The entire variable domain, with the rest obtained from reference TRBV5-1 and TRBJ2-5, is as follows: KAGVTQTPRYLIKTRGQQVTLSCSPISGHRSVSWYQQTPGQGLQFLFEYFSETQRNKGNFPGRFSGRQFSNSRSEMNVSTLELGDSALYLCASSKLAGEQETQYFGPGTRLLVL.

CDR3: CASSEGLAGLNEQFF. Written as DNA, the CDR3 is TGTGCCAGCAGCGAGGGACTAGCGGGCCTCAATGAGCAGTTCTTC. The rearrangement joins TRBV6-1 to TRBJ2-1; 12 bases line up with TRBD2. This CDR3 comprises 15 residues. The V gene's germline CDR1 is MNHNS and CDR2 SASEGT. V dropped 6 bases and J dropped 6; count of bases not matched to a gene: 6.

The chain couples TRBV6-1 to TRBJ1-1; 7 bases agree with TRBD1. Looked up from germline, CDR1 is MNHNS and CDR2 is SASEGT. J was trimmed by 0 bases and V by 3 bases; bases with no gene match: 4. The CDR3 runs 15 residues. CDR3 region: CASSDLGQVNTEAFF. In DNA, the CDR3 is TGTGCCAGCAGTGACCTCGGACAGGTGAACACTGAAGCTTTCTTT.

This rearrangement joins TRBV5-1 to TRBJ1-1; D gene unclear. V was cut by 0 bases and J by 1 base, with 7 bases left in between. This CDR3 region has 14 residues. CDR1 and CDR2 from the germline V gene are SGHRS and YFSETQ. The CDR3 DNA reads TGCGCCAGCAGCTTGGGTCCCTCGAACACTGAAGCTTTCTTT. Protein: CASSLGPSNTEAFF.

To note about this clone: Additional DNA sequences in this sample encode the identical CDR3. V gene TRBV5-1 combines with J gene TRBJ1-1, with D possibly matching TRBD1 (5 bases). Trimming removed 0 bases at V and 4 bases at J, with 10 bases between. The CDR3 is 14 residues long. Germline V gives CDR1 SGHRS, CDR2 YFSETQ. The CDR3 is CASSLAGGGTEAFF. CDR3 in DNA: TGCGCCAGCAGCTTGGCCGGCGGGGGCACTGAAGCTTTCTTT.

The V gene is TRBV19, the J gene TRBJ2-1, with 10 positions matching TRBD1. The length of the CDR3 is 14 residues. V lost 10 bases, J lost 3 bases, and 6 bases stayed unmatched. Germline loops: CDR1 LNHDA, CDR2 SQIVND (reference sequence). The CDR3: CATWDRGGYNEQFF. The CDR3, as DNA: TGTGCCACCTGGGACAGGGGAGGCTACAATGAGCAGTTCTTC.

The V gene is TRBV19, the J gene TRBJ2-3; D is perhaps TRBD2 (6 bases). CDR3 length: 13 amino acids. Trimming took off 6 bases at V and 4 bases at J, with 11 bases between the two ends. The germline V gene encodes CDR1 LNHDA and CDR2 SQIVND (reference sequence). CDR3 nucleotide sequence: TGTGCCAGTAGCGCGGGGTTGGCAGATACGCAGTATTTT. Its translation: CASSAGLADTQYF.

Only a few counts were recorded for this clone. V and J are TRBV19 and TRBJ1-2; D unresolved. The CDR3 runs to 12 residues. The germline V gene has CDR1 LNHDA and CDR2 SQIVND (reference sequence). V was trimmed by 7 bases and J by 6 bases, leaving 12 bases between them. CDR3 coding DNA: TGTGCCAGTAATATTGCGGGAAATGGCTACACCTTC. It encodes CASNIAGNGYTF.

This chain uses TRBV6-5 with TRBJ1-5, with D maybe TRBD1 (6 bases). This CDR3 has 14 amino acids. CDR1 and CDR2 (germline): MNHEY, SVGAGI. V lost 2 bases and J 7 bases, leaving 12 bases between the germline ends. CDR3 region: CASSYGAGTQPQHF. CDR3 coding DNA: TGTGCCAGCAGTTACGGGGCAGGGACACAGCCCCAGCATTTT.

The chain joins TRBV7-3 to TRBJ2-5, with D possibly matching TRBD2 (6 bases). Between the trimmed V and J ends, which lost 1 base and 4 bases, there was a span of 13 bases. Germline V CDR1 and CDR2: SGHTA, FQGTGA. This CDR3 region has 15 residues. CDR3 nucleotides: TGTGCCAGCAGCTTAAGGGCCCTGGGGGGAGAGACCCAGTACTTC. Its translation is CASSLRALGGETQYF. The full variable domain, with the rest looked up from reference TRBV7-3 and TRBJ2-5, is GAGVSQTPSNKVTEKGKYVELRCDPISGHTALYWYRQSLGQGPEFLIYFQGTGAADDSGLPNDRFFAVRPEGSVSTLKIQRTERGDSAVYLCASSLRALGGETQYFGPGTRLLVL.